These T cell receptor beta chains were read from a single sample in a study of Graves' ophthalmopathy and Graves' hyperthyroidism. MiXCR, run by TCRdb on the multiplex PCR reads, gives a single entry per CDR3 protein. Altogether approximately 160,000 distinct CDR3 sequences are present, roughly two fifths being singletons, with the ten largest covering about 9.5%. The sequencing input was peripheral blood. Every receptor here comes from a young man with Graves' ophthalmopathy. Both conserved end residues are part of each CDR3. Where a row states a size, it is once, few, many or the class of an expanded clone; other rows omit it.

J: TRBJ2-4; length: 14; V: TRBV6-5; size: -; CDR3: CASSYLAGANIQYF
J: TRBJ1-2; length: 12; V: TRBV6-1; size: few; CDR3: CASSPRGYGYTF
J: TRBJ1-6; length: 15; V: TRBV5-1; size: many; CDR3: CASSLGTRDNSPLHF
J: TRBJ2-7; length: 18; V: TRBV6-2/TRBV6-3; size: -; CDR3: CASLPDRGLKWPPYEQYF
J: TRBJ2-7; length: 17; V: TRBV6-2/TRBV6-3; size: many; CDR3: CASSHLGTSGLPREQYF
J: TRBJ2-5; length: 14; V: TRBV12-3/TRBV12-4; size: many; CDR3: CASRNRLGQETQYF
J: TRBJ2-7; length: 15; V: TRBV20-1; size: many; CDR3: CSARSLAGRTYEQYF
J: TRBJ1-1; length: 14; V: TRBV13; size: many; CDR3: CASSRGTLNTEAFF
J: TRBJ1-2; length: 16; V: TRBV10-3; size: many; CDR3: CAISDPGRQANYGYTF
J: TRBJ2-2; length: 12; V: TRBV30; size: -; CDR3: CAWDPNTGELFF